The entry that follows covers one T cell receptor (beta chain) sequence. This CDR3 comprises 17 residues. After removal of 1 base from V and 5 bases from J, the junction contained 13 bases not matched to a gene. Germline CDR1 is SGHRS and CDR2 is YFSETQ. This sample was included in a study of shared clonotypes between healthy human individuals. Genomic DNA per cell subset filled all wells of several immunoSEQ plates. Produced via immunoSEQ multiplex PCR; TCRdb's table is partial and in-frame only. The sample has millions of clones; over 85% are singletons. Nashville, Tennessee was home to all donors, who were Caucasian adults.

The specimen sequenced was naive CD4+ T cells sorted from blood. Indicated subset: CD45RA+ positively selected. The gene calls are TRBV5-1 and TRBJ2-3, with 7 bases fitting TRBD1. This TCR derives from a man between 18 and 35 years old in good health. The CDR3 nucleotides are TGCGCCAGCAGCTTGTCGGGGCCCCGGGACAGAGGAGATACGCAGTATTTT. It yields the protein CASSLSGPRDRGDTQYF.